The clone carrying this T cell receptor (beta chain) was picked up a small number of times. CDR1 is DFQATT and CDR2 is SNEGSKA in the germline V gene (reference sequence). The CDR3 runs 17 residues. V shed 0 bases and J shed 2 bases, with 18 bases lying between them. This specimen belongs to a study of blood T cells in healthy people across ages. Through a sample-barcoded 5' primer and a J-beta primer mix, a second PCR was run for about 6 to 11 cycles. In TCRdb, the 5' RACE reads were re-called with MiXCR into one record per CDR3 protein. The table lists fewer than 1,000,000 distinct CDR3 sequences, under 55% of them singletons.

Material: blood. This sequence was found in a man in his sixties in good health. This chain connects TRBV20-1 to TRBJ2-3; no definite D call. CDR3 sequence reads: CSARDLDTEYYTDTQYF. CDR3 bases: TGCAGTGCTAGAGACCTCGACACAGAATATTACACAGATACGCAGTATTTT.